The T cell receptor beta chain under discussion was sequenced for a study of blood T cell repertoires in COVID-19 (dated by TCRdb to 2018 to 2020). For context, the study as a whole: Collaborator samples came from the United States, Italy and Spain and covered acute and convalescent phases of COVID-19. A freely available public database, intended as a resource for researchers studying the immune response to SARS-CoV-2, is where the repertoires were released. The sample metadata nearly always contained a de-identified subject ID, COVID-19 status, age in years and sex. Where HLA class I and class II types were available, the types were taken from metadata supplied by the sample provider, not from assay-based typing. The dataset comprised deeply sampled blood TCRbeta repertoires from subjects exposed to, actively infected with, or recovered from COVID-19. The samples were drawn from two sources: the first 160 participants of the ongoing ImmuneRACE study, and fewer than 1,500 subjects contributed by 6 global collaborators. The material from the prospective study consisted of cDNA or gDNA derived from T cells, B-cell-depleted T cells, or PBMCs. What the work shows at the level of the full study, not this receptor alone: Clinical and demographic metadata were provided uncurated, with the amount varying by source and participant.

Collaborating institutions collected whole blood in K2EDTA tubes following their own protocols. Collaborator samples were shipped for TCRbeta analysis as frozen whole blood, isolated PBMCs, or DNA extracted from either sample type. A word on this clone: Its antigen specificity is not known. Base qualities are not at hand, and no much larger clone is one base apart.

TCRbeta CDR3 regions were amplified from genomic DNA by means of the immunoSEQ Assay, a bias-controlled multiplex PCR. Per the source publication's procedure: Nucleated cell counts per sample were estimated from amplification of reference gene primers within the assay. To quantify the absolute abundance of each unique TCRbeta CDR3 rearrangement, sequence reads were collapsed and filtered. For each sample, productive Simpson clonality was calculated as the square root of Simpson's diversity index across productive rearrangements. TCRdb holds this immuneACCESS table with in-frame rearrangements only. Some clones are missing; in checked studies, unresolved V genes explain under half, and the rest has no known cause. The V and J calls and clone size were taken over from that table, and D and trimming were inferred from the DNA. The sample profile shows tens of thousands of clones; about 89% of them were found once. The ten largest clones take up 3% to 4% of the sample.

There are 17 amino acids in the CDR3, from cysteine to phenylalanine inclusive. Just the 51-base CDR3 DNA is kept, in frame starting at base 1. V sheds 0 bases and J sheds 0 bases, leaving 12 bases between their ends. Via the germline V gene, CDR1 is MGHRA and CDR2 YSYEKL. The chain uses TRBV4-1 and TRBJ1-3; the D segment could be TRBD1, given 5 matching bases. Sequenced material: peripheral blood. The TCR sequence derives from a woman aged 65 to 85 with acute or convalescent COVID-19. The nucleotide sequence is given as TGCGCCAGCAGCCAAGATATGACAGTTAGCTCTGGAAACACCATATATTTT. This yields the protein CASSQDMTVSSGNTIYF.